This T cell receptor beta chain is from a study of type 1 and type 2 diabetes patients. The PCR template was genomic DNA. The TCR beta CDR3 region was amplified using 30 forward and 13 reverse primers. MiXCR was run by TCRdb on the multiplex PCR reads, yielding one entry per CDR3 protein. The table includes 250,000 or so distinct CDR3 sequences, 40% to 50% detected once. Notes on the study in general: Unmatched age and gender across groups might bias interpretation.

As concerns this clonotype: The antigen remains unidentified.

Sequenced: peripheral blood mononuclear cells (PBMCs). The origin of this receptor is a young man with type 2 diabetes.

The CDR3 coding sequence is TGTGCCAGCAGCCCTCAAGGGGGCGAGCAGTTCTTC. This gives the protein CASSPQGGEQFF. The chain uses TRBV2 and TRBJ2-5; 7 bases line up with TRBD1. TRBJ2-1 explains the end of the DNA better; the J call may be wrong. The V gene's germline CDR1 is SNHLY and CDR2 FYNNEI. CDR3 length: 12 amino acids.